This TCR beta chain was recorded in a study of blood T cell repertoires in COVID-19. Study summary: Sites in the United States, Italy and Spain provided acute and convalescent COVID-19 samples. The analysed material was cDNA or gDNA that came from T cells, B-cell-depleted T cells, or PBMCs.

Authors' methods: Nucleated cell counts were estimated from reference gene primer amplification. The assay was immunoSEQ multiplex PCR, and TCRdb's table has in-frame clones only and misses some. V and J calls and clone size come straight from that table; D and trimming were deduced from the DNA. The table has approximately 190,000 clones, about 88% seen once. Trimming at V came to 1 base and at J to 4 bases, leaving 5 bases not matched to a gene. This CDR3 comprises 14 residues. Germline V gene data show CDR1 as GTSNPN and CDR2 as SVGIG (reference sequence). Source material: peripheral blood. This sequence joins TRBV30 and TRBJ1-2, with 8 bases fitting TRBD1. This TCR derives from a woman in her thirties or forties who had recovered from COVID-19. The CDR3 loop is CAWSGGTGLYGYTF. For the CDR3, the DNA is TGTGCCTGGAGTGGGGGGACAGGCCTCTATGGCTACACCTTC.